This TCR beta chain was sequenced for a study of shared clonotypes between healthy human individuals. Per the original data handling: Filtering differed, since immunoSEQ gave only junction sequences and no quality scores. Clones were read by immunoSEQ multiplex PCR, and TCRdb kept only the in-frame ones, dropping some. Clone size and V and J calls were adopted from that table, with D and trimming inferred from the DNA. The sample has about 690,000 clones, about 90% seen once. Deletions cut 0 bases from V and 0 bases from J, with 11 bases between. Germline CDR1 is SGHTA and CDR2 is FQGTGA. This CDR3 has 16 residues.

Input material: memory CD8+ T cells from PBMCs. Subset described: CD45RO+ cells pooled with CCR7-negative TemRA cells. The receptor's source is a man aged 18 to 30 in good health. Some clones in this sample may be carry-over from other donors' samples. The chain has TRBV7-3 and TRBJ1-1, with no clear D. DNA of the CDR3: TGTGCCAGCAGCTTAACGGGAGAACGGATGAACACTGAAGCTTTCTTT. Residues: CASSLTGERMNTEAFF.